The present T cell receptor beta chain was sequenced within a study of OX40 agonist ivuxolimab in advanced cancers. Sequencing used immunoSEQ multiplex PCR; TCRdb keeps in-frame clones, though not all of them. The table includes around 46,000 clones, 82% detected once. Trimming took 0 bases from V and 0 from J, leaving 9 bases between them. There are 16 residues in the CDR3. Looked up from germline, CDR1 is SGHAT and CDR2 is FQNNGV. Here the sequenced sample was CD4+ or CD8+ T cells sorted from blood, taken in a trial of the OX40 agonist ivuxolimab. This sequence originates from an adult with an advanced solid tumor such as melanoma, head and neck, liver or kidney cancer. The chain uses TRBV11-2 and TRBJ2-1; possibly TRBD2 for D (5 bases). This CDR3 is CASSLEPGSSYNEQFF. CDR3 coding DNA: TGTGCCAGCAGCTTAGAACCGGGAAGCTCCTACAATGAGCAGTTCTTC.